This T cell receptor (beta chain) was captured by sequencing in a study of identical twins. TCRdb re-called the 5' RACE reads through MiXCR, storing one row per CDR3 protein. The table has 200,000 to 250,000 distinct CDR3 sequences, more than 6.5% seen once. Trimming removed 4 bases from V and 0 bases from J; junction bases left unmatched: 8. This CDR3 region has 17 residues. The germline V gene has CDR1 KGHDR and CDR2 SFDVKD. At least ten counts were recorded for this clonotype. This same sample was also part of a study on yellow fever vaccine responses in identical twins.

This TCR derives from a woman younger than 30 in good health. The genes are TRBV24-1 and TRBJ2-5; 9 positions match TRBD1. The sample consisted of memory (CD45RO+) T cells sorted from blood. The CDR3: CATSDPTGTGYQETQYF. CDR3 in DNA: TGTGCCACCAGTGACCCTACCGGGACAGGGTACCAAGAGACCCAGTACTTC.